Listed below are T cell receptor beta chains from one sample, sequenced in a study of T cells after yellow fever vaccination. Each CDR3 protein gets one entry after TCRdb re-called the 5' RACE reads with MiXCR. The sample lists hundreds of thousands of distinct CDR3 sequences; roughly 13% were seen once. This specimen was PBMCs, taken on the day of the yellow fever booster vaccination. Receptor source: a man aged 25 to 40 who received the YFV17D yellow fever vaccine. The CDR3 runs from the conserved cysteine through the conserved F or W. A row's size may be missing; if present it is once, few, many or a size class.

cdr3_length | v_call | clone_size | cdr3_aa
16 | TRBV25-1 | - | CASSTPGSVGQETQYF
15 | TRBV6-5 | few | CASSQGLGGANVLTF
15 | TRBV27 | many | CASSLWGAGANVLTF
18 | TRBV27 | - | CASSLSMERTSGIHEQYF
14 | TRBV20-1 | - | CSASRGSRIHEQYF
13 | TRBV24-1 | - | CATSDSLGNEQFF
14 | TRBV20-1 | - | CSAIKGPSLHEQFF
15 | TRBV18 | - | CASSPGQVQIYEQYF
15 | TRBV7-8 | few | CASAGGVTNTGELFF
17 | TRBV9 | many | CASTPGTGPSGANVLTF
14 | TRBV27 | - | CASSLTGSDQPQHF
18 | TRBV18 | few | CASSPRDLTGAGANVLTF
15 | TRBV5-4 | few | CASSLVRTGEEEQYF
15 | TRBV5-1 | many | CASSFWREGRHEQYF
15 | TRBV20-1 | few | CSARDRTGNIETQYF
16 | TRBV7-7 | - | CASKASGRANPDTQYF
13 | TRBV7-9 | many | CASSLSGADTQYF
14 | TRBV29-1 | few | CSVDFLAGVGTQYF
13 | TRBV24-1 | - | CATSRTGVQPQHF
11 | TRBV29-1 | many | CSGGAKNIQYF
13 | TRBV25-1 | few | CASSEGDRGEAFF
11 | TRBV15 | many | CATSRGGELFF
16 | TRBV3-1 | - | CASSPTSGRGTGELFF
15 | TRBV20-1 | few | CSATLRGREAVEQFF
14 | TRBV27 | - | CASSLLGQGYEQYF
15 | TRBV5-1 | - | CASSLGGGDHETQYF
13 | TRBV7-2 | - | CASSYLRGYGYTF
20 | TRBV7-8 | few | CASSLRQVLSGSAGGNEQFF
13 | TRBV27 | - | CASSFTGAMTQYF
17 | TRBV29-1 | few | CSVDPGGGHGRPYEQYF
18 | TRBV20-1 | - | CSARTIAGVVKSGETQYF
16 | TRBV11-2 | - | CASSLTSGTNTDTQYF
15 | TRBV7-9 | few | CASSSRSGPSYEQYF
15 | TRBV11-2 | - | CASSPLGGIYNEQFF
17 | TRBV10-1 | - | CASSESGDDIYTGELFF
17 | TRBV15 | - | CATSRTGTPKSHNEQFF
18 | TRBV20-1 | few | CSARDWGTGNAQTYEQYF
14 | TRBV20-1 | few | CSAAAGVGTGELFF
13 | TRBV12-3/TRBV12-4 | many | CASSQRELAEAFF
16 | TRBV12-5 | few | CASGIGERTNTGELFF
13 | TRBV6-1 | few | CASSEVANYGYTF
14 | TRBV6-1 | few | CASDRDRPYYGYTF
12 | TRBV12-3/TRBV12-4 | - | CASSSPPGWQFF
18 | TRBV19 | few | CASSIGPPDRGRYNEQFF
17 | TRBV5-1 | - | CASSLAPRDRGFYEQYF
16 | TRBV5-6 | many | CASSPRDRGPGGELFF